A selection of T cell receptor beta chains follows, all from one sample in a study of vaccination effects on CD4 cells after COVID-19. These receptors are not linked to any known antigen. TCRdb keeps only in-frame clones here, not all; method: immunoSEQ multiplex PCR. Of 20,000 to 30,000 clones in the sample, under 75% are singletons; the top ten hold roughly 18%. Sequencing was performed on CD4+ T cells from PBMCs cultured with SARS-CoV-2 spike peptides, taken before COVID-19 vaccination. The receptor source for this set is a human donor who had a prior SARS-CoV-2 infection. Each CDR3 is given with its conserved first and last residue. D genes are given only for firm matches. Size is omitted from some rows. Given values are once, few, many or a class for expanded clones.

d_call,v_call,clone_size,j_call,cdr3_aa,cdr3_nt
NA,TRBV7-2,NA,TRBJ2-6,CASSLRVLSGANVLTF,TGTGCCAGCAGCTTGAGGGTTCTCTCTGGGGCCAACGTCCTGACTTTC
NA,TRBV30,NA,TRBJ2-1,CAWSRDNEQFF,TGTGCCTGGAGTCGGGACAATGAGCAGTTCTTC
TRBD1,TRBV27,NA,TRBJ1-4,CASSSTGEDEKLFF,TGTGCCAGCAGTTCCACAGGGGAAGATGAAAAACTGTTTTTT
TRBD1,TRBV4-1,NA,TRBJ1-2,CASSQAPTGGSGYGYTF,TGCGCCAGCAGCCAAGCCCCGACAGGGGGCTCAGGTTATGGCTACACCTTC
TRBD1,TRBV24-1,NA,TRBJ2-7,CATFSTGQGLHEQYF,TGTGCCACCTTCTCCACAGGACAGGGGCTGCACGAGCAGTACTTC
NA,TRBV2,NA,TRBJ2-7,CASGFAAYEQYF,TGTGCCAGCGGTTTCGCAGCCTACGAGCAGTACTTC
TRBD1,TRBV6-5,NA,TRBJ2-2,CASIFQGESGELFF,TGTGCCAGCATCTTTCAGGGGGAATCCGGGGAGCTGTTTTTT
TRBD2,TRBV19,NA,TRBJ2-2,CASSIRAGGPLGELFF,TGTGCCAGTAGTATCAGGGCGGGGGGGCCACTCGGGGAGCTGTTTTTT
TRBD1,TRBV5-1,NA,TRBJ2-5,CASSLGGVRGTGQETQYF,TGCGCCAGCAGCTTGGGGGGGGTGAGAGGGACAGGTCAAGAGACCCAGTACTTC
NA,TRBV18,NA,TRBJ1-1,CASSFQSNTEAFF,TGTGCCAGCTCCTTCCAAAGTAACACTGAAGCTTTCTTT
TRBD1,TRBV28,few,TRBJ1-5,CASRTGTDNQPQHF,TGTGCCAGCAGAACCGGGACAGACAATCAGCCCCAGCATTTT
TRBD2,TRBV12-5,few,TRBJ2-1,CASGLVGGLAPFF,TGTGCTAGTGGTTTGGTGGGAGGGTTGGCCCCGTTCTTC
NA,TRBV2,NA,TRBJ2-1,CASSVYNEQFF,TGTGCCAGCAGTGTATACAATGAGCAGTTCTTC
NA,TRBV7-2,NA,TRBJ2-1,CASSLSGVQLYNEQFF,TGTGCCAGCAGCTTATCCGGGGTCCAGCTCTACAATGAGCAGTTCTTC
NA,TRBV5-1,NA,TRBJ2-7,CASTGPAYEQYF,TGCGCCAGTACCGGACCGGCCTACGAGCAGTACTTC
TRBD1,TRBV11-3,NA,TRBJ1-2,CASSLGTGGNSHGYTF,TGTGCCAGCAGCTTAGGGACAGGGGGAAATAGCCATGGCTACACCTTC
NA,TRBV13,NA,TRBJ2-3,CASSLGSALDTQYF,TGTGCCAGCAGCTTAGGTTCGGCTTTGGATACGCAGTATTTT
NA,TRBV9,once,TRBJ2-7,CASSVGSGRYEQYF,TGTGCCAGCAGCGTGGGTTCTGGTCGTTACGAGCAGTACTTC
NA,TRBV19,NA,TRBJ1-1,CASSIAGLMNTEAFF,TGTGCCAGTAGTATCGCCGGCCTCATGAACACTGAAGCTTTCTTT
NA,TRBV18,few,TRBJ1-3,CASSPVTGTTSGNTIYF,TGTGCCAGCTCACCAGTTACCGGGACAACCTCTGGAAACACCATATATTTT
NA,TRBV19,NA,TRBJ1-5,CASTQGLNLNQPQHF,TGTGCCAGTACGCAGGGGCTCAACCTAAATCAGCCCCAGCATTTT
NA,TRBV10-3,NA,TRBJ1-2,CAISELSPTPNYGYTF,TGTGCCATCAGTGAGTTATCGCCTACACCTAACTATGGCTACACCTTC
NA,TRBV20-1,NA,TRBJ2-7,CSASSGDYEQYF,TGCAGTGCTAGTTCTGGGGACTACGAGCAGTACTTC
NA,TRBV6-5,NA,TRBJ1-1,CASREMNTEAFF,TGTGCCAGCAGGGAGATGAACACTGAAGCTTTCTTT
TRBD1,TRBV5-1,NA,TRBJ1-2,CASSWDRISGYTF,TGCGCCAGCAGCTGGGACAGGATCTCTGGCTACACCTTC
NA,TRBV9,few,TRBJ2-7,CASSVGEPTYEQYF,TGTGCCAGCAGCGTCGGCGAACCAACCTACGAGCAGTACTTC
TRBD1,TRBV2,NA,TRBJ2-2,CASSADRVGTGELFF,TGTGCCAGCAGCGCGGACAGGGTAGGCACCGGGGAGCTGTTTTTT
NA,TRBV9,NA,TRBJ1-6,CASSLHAGDTSGSPLHF,TGTGCCAGCAGCCTCCACGCGGGGGACACTAGTGGTTCACCCCTCCACTTT
TRBD2,TRBV7-9,few,TRBJ2-3,CASSLASGRDTQYF,TGTGCCAGCAGCTTAGCTAGCGGGAGAGATACGCAGTATTTT
NA,TRBV7-8,NA,TRBJ2-7,CASSLVGDTYEQYF,TGTGCCAGCAGCTTAGTCGGGGATACCTACGAGCAGTACTTC
NA,TRBV7-2,NA,TRBJ1-2,CASSSKSAYTF,TGTGCCAGCAGCTCAAAATCCGCCTACACCTTC
TRBD2,TRBV11-3,NA,TRBJ2-3,CASSRGLAGGTDTQYF,TGTGCCAGCAGCCGAGGACTAGCGGGAGGCACAGATACGCAGTATTTT
NA,TRBV5-1,NA,TRBJ2-1,CASSLARESRTVDGQFF,TGCGCCAGCAGCTTGGCCCGGGAGTCCCGGACCGTAGATGGGCAGTTCTTC
NA,TRBV24-1,NA,TRBJ1-1,CATSGGHRNTEAFF,TGTGCCACCAGTGGGGGGCACCGGAACACTGAAGCTTTCTTT